These 32 T cell receptor beta chains came from one sample sequenced in a study of blood T cell repertoires in COVID-19. The data were produced by immunoSEQ multiplex PCR, yet TCRdb's version contains in-frame clones alone and is incomplete. The data show tens of thousands of clones, 87% seen once. Material for sequencing was peripheral blood. The source is a woman aged 50 to 65 with active or convalescent COVID-19.

This sequence joins TRBV5-4 and TRBJ1-1, with 9 bases fitting TRBD1. J was trimmed by 3 bases and V by 3 bases; bases with no gene match: 0. Germline V CDR1 and CDR2: SGHNT, YYREEE (reference sequence). This CDR3 is 13 amino acids long. The CDR3 region is CASSWDRDTEAFF. The CDR3 DNA follows: TGTGCCAGCAGCTGGGACAGGGACACTGAAGCTTTCTTT.

The chain couples TRBV10-3 to TRBJ1-2; TRBD1 matches 8 bases. Per germline, CDR1 ENHRY and CDR2 SYGVKD. The junction had 3 bases not matched to a gene; V was cut back by 5 bases and J by 7 bases. The CDR3 spans 12 residues. DNA of the CDR3: TGTGCCATCAGTAGGACAGGGCCTGGCTACACCTTC. Its translation is CAISRTGPGYTF.

V and J are TRBV12-5 and TRBJ1-1, with D perhaps TRBD1 (6 bases). The CDR3 totals 14 residues. V gave up 7 bases and J gave up 0 bases, with 12 bases separating them. The germline CDR1 and CDR2 sequences are LGHNT and FRNRAP. The CDR3 region is CASAKDSLNTEAFF. Here the CDR3 DNA reads TGTGCTAGTGCCAAGGACAGCCTGAACACTGAAGCTTTCTTT.

CDR3 amino acids: CASSRPGLLNTEAFF. The DNA for the CDR3 is TGTGCCAGCAGCCGTCCAGGGCTATTGAACACTGAAGCTTTCTTT. V and J are TRBV7-2 and TRBJ1-1; tentatively, D is TRBD1 (5 bases). CDR1 SGHTA and CDR2 FQGNSA come from the germline V gene. Trimming removed 5 bases at V and 0 bases at J, with 13 bases between. The length of the CDR3 is 15 residues. The full variable domain, its missing parts supplied by reference TRBV7-2 and TRBJ1-1, is GAGVSQSPSNKVTEKGKDVELRCDPISGHTALYWYRQSLGQGLEFLIYFQGNSAPDKSGLPSDRFSAERTGGSVSTLTIQRTQQEDSAVYLCASSRPGLLNTEAFFGQGTRLTVV.

Only one count was recorded for this clone. This sequence joins TRBV9 and TRBJ1-1; D gene uncertain. The germline V and J ends were trimmed by 2 bases and 6 bases, with 11 bases remaining between them. This CDR3 has 13 residues. The germline gives CDR1 SGDLS, CDR2 YYNGEE. The CDR3 coding sequence is TGTGCCAGCAGCGTTCGCGGAGGGTCTGAAGCTTTCTTT. Its translation is CASSVRGGSEAFF.

This clone was seen a single time. The CDR3, as DNA: TGTGCCAGCCACTCCGGGACAGGGGGGAATCAGCCCCAGCATTTT. This translates into CASHSGTGGNQPQHF. The genes are TRBV18 and TRBJ1-5, with 11 bases that match TRBD1. CDR1 and CDR2 (germline): KGHSH, LQKENI. This CDR3 spans 15 amino acids. V gave up 8 bases and J gave up 4 bases; unmatched junction bases: 7.

The chain joins TRBV6-5 to TRBJ1-3; D is perhaps TRBD1 (6 bases). The CDR3 is 15 amino acids. V gave up 6 bases and J gave up 2 bases, with 14 bases separating them. The germline gives CDR1 MNHEY, CDR2 SVGAGI. The CDR3 spells CASSRDTAPGNTIYF. CDR3 DNA: TGTGCCAGCAGCCGGGACACGGCGCCTGGAAACACCATATATTTT.

The chain uses TRBV30 and TRBJ1-4; the D is unclear. Germline V gene data show CDR1 as GTSNPN and CDR2 as SVGIG (reference sequence). V lost 2 bases and J lost 8, with 15 bases in between. The CDR3 is 14 amino acids. Written as DNA, the CDR3 is TGTGCCTGGAGTTCATCAGGCCGGATGGAAAAACTGTTTTTT. Translating gives CAWSSSGRMEKLFF.

The chain couples TRBV20-1 to TRBJ1-1; tentatively, D is TRBD1 (6 bases). Trimming removed 6 bases from V and 11 bases from J, with 16 bases in between. Per germline, CDR1 DFQATT and CDR2 SNEGSKA (reference sequence). This CDR3 spans 11 amino acids. Written as DNA, the CDR3 is TGCAGTGCCACGGACAGTCCCGGGGCTTTCTTT. It yields the protein CSATDSPGAFF.

This rearrangement joins TRBV29-1 to TRBJ1-1, with D uncertain. V was pared by 7 bases and J by 1 base, with 4 bases between. The CDR3 length is 10 residues. Germline loops: CDR1 SQVTM, CDR2 ANQGSEA. This chain's CDR3 is CSGANTEAFF. The CDR3, as DNA: TGCAGCGGGGCGAACACTGAAGCTTTCTTT.

The chain employs TRBV9 and TRBJ2-5, with 12 bases lining up with TRBD2. The length of the CDR3 is 16 residues. V was clipped by 0 bases and J by 1 base; unmatched bases: 1. CDR1 SGDLS and CDR2 YYNGEE come from the germline V gene. CDR3 sequence: CASSVGTSGVQETQYF. DNA for the CDR3: TGTGCCAGCAGCGTAGGGACTAGCGGGGTCCAAGAGACCCAGTACTTC.

The sample holds one count of this clone. The chain recombines TRBV7-2 with TRBJ2-5, with 11 bases that match TRBD1. The germline gives CDR1 SGHTA, CDR2 FQGNSA. This CDR3 spans 15 amino acids. V dropped 4 bases and J dropped 4; count of bases not matched to a gene: 5. The CDR3 loop reads CASSSGTGGRETQYF. As DNA, the CDR3 is TGTGCCAGCAGCTCCGGGACAGGGGGTAGAGAGACCCAGTACTTC.

V and J are TRBV7-2 and TRBJ2-7; a possible D gene is TRBD2 (6 bases). The CDR3 spans 15 residues. Germline V gene sequence: CDR1 SGHTA, CDR2 FQGNSA. The V end was cut by 4 bases, the J end by 3 bases, with 16 bases between. The CDR3: CASSYSGTGGYEQYF. The CDR3 region has the DNA TGTGCCAGCAGCTACTCCGGGACTGGGGGCTACGAGCAGTACTTC.

In DNA form, the CDR3 reads TGTGCCAGCAGTCAGGGGTATGAAGCTTTCTTT. Its translation: CASSQGYEAFF. This sequence joins TRBV6-5 and TRBJ1-1; a possible D gene is TRBD1 (6 bases). Trimming took off 5 bases at V and 7 bases at J, with 8 bases between the two ends. The CDR3 loop spans 11 amino acids. Germline values: CDR1 MNHEY, CDR2 SVGAGI.

This clone came up once. The rearrangement joins TRBV9 to TRBJ2-5, with D possibly being TRBD2 (5 bases). V was cut by 3 bases and J by 7 bases, with 16 bases left in between. The CDR3 has 14 residues. In germline, CDR1 is SGDLS, CDR2 YYNGEE. CDR3 loop: CASSERDSQRTQYF. DNA for the CDR3: TGTGCCAGCAGCGAGAGGGATAGCCAGCGGACCCAGTACTTC.

The genes are TRBV5-5 and TRBJ2-4; D remains ambiguous. The germline V and J ends were trimmed by 7 bases and 5 bases, with 13 bases remaining between them. Germline CDR1 SGHKS, CDR2 YYEKEE (reference sequence). The CDR3 has 13 amino acids. The CDR3 bases are TGTGCCAGCGAGGCGGCGGCCGAAAACATTCAGTACTTC. This gives the protein CASEAAAENIQYF. The variable domain in full, completed from reference TRBV5-5 and TRBJ2-4, reads DAGVTQSPTHLIKTRGQQVTLRCSPISGHKSVSWYQQVLGQGPQFIFQYYEKEERGRGNFPDRFSARQFPNYSSELNVNALLLGDSALYLCASEAAAENIQYFGAGTRLSVL.

V is TRBV5-1 and J is TRBJ2-1; TRBD1 might be the D (5 bases). V gave up 0 bases and J gave up 2 bases, with 6 bases separating them. The CDR3 covers 14 residues. Germline lookup yields CDR1 SGHRS and CDR2 YFSETQ. The CDR3 protein is CASSLGQTYNEQFF. The CDR3 region has the DNA TGCGCCAGCAGCTTGGGACAGACCTACAATGAGCAGTTCTTC.

The CDR3: CASSDVPADTQYF. The CDR3 DNA is TGTGCCAGCAGTGACGTCCCGGCAGATACGCAGTATTTT. The J gene is TRBJ2-3, the V gene TRBV6-4; D call uncertain. CDR3 length: 13 amino acids. V was clipped by 2 bases and J by 4 bases, with 7 bases between them. From germline, CDR1 is MRHNA and CDR2 SNTAGT.

This sequence joins TRBV30 and TRBJ1-2; D possibly corresponds to TRBD1 (5 bases). This CDR3 comprises 13 residues. CDR1 is GTSNPN and CDR2 is SVGIG in the germline V gene (reference sequence). V lost 0 bases, J lost 7 bases, and 12 bases lay in between. CDR3 protein: CAWSVLGGGGYTF. The CDR3, as DNA: TGTGCCTGGAGTGTACTCGGGGGAGGTGGCTACACCTTC. The full variable domain, rest sourced from reference TRBV30 and TRBJ1-2, is SQTIHQWPATLVQPVGSPLSLECTVEGTSNPNLYWYRQAAGRGLQLLFYSVGIGQISSEVPQNLSASRPQDRQFILSSKKLLLSDSGFYLCAWSVLGGGGYTFGSGTRLTVV.

The V call is TRBV5-4, the J call TRBJ1-2, with no clear D. The CDR3 is made up of 12 amino acids. V was cut by 4 bases and J by 6 bases, with 10 bases left in between. Germline CDR1 is SGHNT and CDR2 is YYREEE (reference sequence). Here the CDR3 reads CASSLFLDGYTF. In DNA form, the CDR3 reads TGTGCCAGCAGCCTGTTCTTAGATGGCTACACCTTC.

In this sample, this clone turned up once. This sequence joins TRBV6-5 and TRBJ1-2; TRBD1 agrees at 9 bases. V dropped 4 bases and J dropped 2; count of bases not matched to a gene: 2. From germline, CDR1 is MNHEY and CDR2 SVGAGI. This CDR3 region has 14 residues. The CDR3 sequence: CASSWGQGNYGYTF. For the CDR3, the DNA is TGTGCCAGCAGTTGGGGACAGGGAAACTATGGCTACACCTTC.

This chain uses TRBV6-2 or TRBV6-3 with TRBJ2-2, with 7 bases aligning to TRBD1. The CDR3 sequence is 17 residues long. V trimming: 6 bases; J trimming: 0 bases; junction bases outside the gene matches: 10. Germline CDR1 reads MNHEY; CDR2 reads SVGEGT. CDR3 DNA sequence: TGTGCCAGCAGCCGAGACAGGGCTAGGACGAACACCGGGGAGCTGTTTTTT. Translated, it gives CASSRDRARTNTGELFF.

The table lists this clone with a count of one. The chain carries TRBV5-1 and TRBJ2-1, with TRBD2 matching 7 bases. The germline gives CDR1 SGHRS, CDR2 YFSETQ. J was trimmed by 9 bases and V by 0 bases; bases with no gene match: 0. The CDR3 length is 12 residues. CDR3 sequence: CASSLGGGEQFF. DNA of the CDR3: TGCGCCAGCAGCTTGGGCGGGGGTGAGCAGTTCTTC.

This clone turned up a few times. This chain uses TRBV27 with TRBJ1-5; D may be TRBD1 (6 bases). The length of the CDR3 is 14 residues. V was pared by 6 bases and J by 12 bases, with 21 bases between. Looked up from germline, CDR1 is MNHEY and CDR2 is SMNVEV (reference sequence). CDR3 in amino acids: CASSQDLQGSHQHF. The DNA of the CDR3 is TGTGCCAGCAGCCAAGACTTACAGGGCAGTCACCAGCATTTT.

The V gene is TRBV11-2, the J gene TRBJ2-7, with D perhaps matching TRBD2 (6 bases). V was trimmed by 3 bases and J by 2 bases, leaving 8 bases between them. Germline V gene data show CDR1 as SGHAT and CDR2 as FQNNGV. The CDR3 covers 13 residues. The chain's CDR3 is CASSLTSPYEQYF. For the CDR3, the DNA is TGTGCCAGCAGCTTGACTAGTCCCTACGAGCAGTACTTC.

The count of this clone is one. V is TRBV13 and J is TRBJ2-7; D gene unclear. V lost 2 bases and J lost 3, with 5 bases in between. Germline CDR1 PRHDT, CDR2 FYEKMQ (reference sequence). The CDR3 length is 12 residues. CDR3 region: CASSLRGYEQYF. Written as DNA, the CDR3 is TGTGCCAGCAGCTTACGAGGCTACGAGCAGTACTTC.

This chain connects TRBV9 to TRBJ1-2; D is perhaps TRBD1 (5 bases). Between the trimmed V and J ends, which lost 2 bases and 4 bases, there was a span of 18 bases. The CDR3 has 16 residues. Germline CDR1 and CDR2: SGDLS and YYNGEE. The CDR3 sequence: CASSVAQDYTIYGYTF. In nucleotides, the CDR3 is TGTGCCAGCAGCGTTGCACAGGACTACACCATCTATGGCTACACCTTC.

This chain joins TRBV13 and TRBJ2-7, with D possibly matching TRBD2 (7 bases). CDR3 length: 17 amino acids. V was shortened by 10 bases and J by 3 bases, with 28 bases between the two germline ends. Germline-derived CDR1 and CDR2 are PRHDT and FYEKMQ (reference sequence). Here the CDR3 reads CATTLGSGTGGRYEQYF. The CDR3 DNA is TGTGCCACCACTCTCGGGTCTGGTACGGGGGGCCGCTACGAGCAGTACTTC.

The chain joins TRBV3-1 (or the pseudogene TRBV3-2) to TRBJ1-1; 7 nucleotides align to TRBD1. Germline V lookup: CDR1 LGHDT, CDR2 YNNKEL (reference sequence). The CDR3 runs to 16 residues. The V and J ends lost 0 bases and 3 bases, in that order; junction bases with no gene match: 7. For the CDR3, the DNA is TGTGCCAGCAGCCAAGATAGCGCAGGGGGAGACACTGAAGCTTTCTTT. Translated, it gives CASSQDSAGGDTEAFF.

This clone was counted once. The chain couples TRBV6-5 to TRBJ1-4, with TRBD1 as a possible D gene (6 bases). The V gene's germline CDR1 is MNHEY and CDR2 SVGAGI. The CDR3 sequence is 15 residues long. The ends were cut back, 3 bases at V and 4 bases at J, with 12 bases in the middle. This CDR3 reads CASSYSTGFNEKLFF. CDR3 in DNA: TGTGCCAGCAGTTATTCGACAGGCTTTAATGAAAAACTGTTTTTT.

This clone was counted between two and nine times. The V call is TRBV27, the J call TRBJ2-2, with 10 bases identical to TRBD1. The CDR3 contains 18 residues. The germline V gene encodes CDR1 MNHEY and CDR2 SMNVEV (reference sequence). The ends lost 6 bases at V and 3 bases at J; junction bases unmatched: 13. The DNA of the CDR3 is TGTGCCAGCAGACCGTCTCTATGGGACAGGGGTGACACCGGGGAGCTGTTTTTT. It specifies CASRPSLWDRGDTGELFF.

The gene calls are TRBV4-3 and TRBJ1-2, with 10 bases matching TRBD1. CDR1 is LGHNA and CDR2 is YSLEER in the germline V gene. V was pared by 3 bases and J by 9 bases, with 13 bases of the junction left unmatched. This CDR3 spans 16 amino acids. The DNA for the CDR3 is TGCGCCAGCAGCCAGCGGGGGATGGGGACAGGGGAGCGCTACACCTTC. This sequence encodes CASSQRGMGTGERYTF.